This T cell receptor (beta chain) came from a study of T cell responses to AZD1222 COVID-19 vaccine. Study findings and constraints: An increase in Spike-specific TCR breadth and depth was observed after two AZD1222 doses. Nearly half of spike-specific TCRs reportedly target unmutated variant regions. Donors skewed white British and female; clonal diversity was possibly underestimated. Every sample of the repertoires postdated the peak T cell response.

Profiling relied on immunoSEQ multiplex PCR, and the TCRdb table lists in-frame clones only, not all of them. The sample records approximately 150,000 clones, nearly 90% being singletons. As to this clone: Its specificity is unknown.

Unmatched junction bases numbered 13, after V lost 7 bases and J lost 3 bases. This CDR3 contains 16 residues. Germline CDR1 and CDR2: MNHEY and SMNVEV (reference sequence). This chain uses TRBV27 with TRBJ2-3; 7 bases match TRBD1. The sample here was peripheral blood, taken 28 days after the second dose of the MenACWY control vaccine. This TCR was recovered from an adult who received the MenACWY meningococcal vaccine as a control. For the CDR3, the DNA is TGTGCCAGCAAGGATAGTGTGGGACAGCTTACAGATACGCAGTATTTT. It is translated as CASKDSVGQLTDTQYF.